The rows below give T cell receptor beta chains drawn from one sample of a study of human T cells and chemical hapten exposure. Using its own MiXCR run on the RACE reads, TCRdb lists one record per CDR3 protein. The table has 350,000 to 450,000 distinct CDR3 sequences, approximately 5% seen once. The starting material was whole blood, obtained in connection with sensitization to the hapten diphenylcyclopropenone (DPC). The source of these receptors is a woman in her fifties or sixties with alopecia areata. Some clones in this sample may be carry-over from other donors' samples. Each CDR3 is given with its conserved first and last residue. Fields, in order: V gene, D gene, clone size, J gene, CDR3 protein, CDR3 DNA. D genes are given only for firm matches. Where a row states a size, it is once, few, many or the class of an expanded clone; other rows omit it.

V gene: TRBV6-2/TRBV6-3
D gene: TRBD1
clone size: .
J gene: TRBJ1-2
CDR3 protein: CASSYTTGYNDYTF
CDR3 DNA: TGTGCCAGCAGTTACACGACAGGGTACAACGACTACACCTTC

V gene: TRBV7-7
D gene: .
clone size: many
J gene: TRBJ2-5
CDR3 protein: CASGPDPFETQYF
CDR3 DNA: TGTGCCAGCGGCCCGGACCCCTTCGAGACCCAGTACTTC

V gene: TRBV11-2
D gene: .
clone size: many
J gene: TRBJ1-5
CDR3 protein: CASRSGQPQHF
CDR3 DNA: TGTGCCAGCAGATCAGGGCAGCCCCAGCATTTT

V gene: TRBV20-1
D gene: TRBD1
clone size: many
J gene: TRBJ1-2
CDR3 protein: CSARDPRDSLFRGYTF
CDR3 DNA: TGCAGTGCTAGAGATCCCCGGGACAGCCTTTTCCGAGGCTACACCTTC

V gene: TRBV7-2
D gene: .
clone size: many
J gene: TRBJ1-1
CDR3 protein: CASSSGRNEAFF
CDR3 DNA: TGTGCCAGCAGCTCCGGCAGGAATGAAGCTTTCTTT

V gene: TRBV6-5
D gene: TRBD2
clone size: many
J gene: TRBJ2-1
CDR3 protein: CASSSGLLNNEQFF
CDR3 DNA: TGTGCCAGCAGCTCGGGACTACTGAACAATGAGCAGTTCTTC

V gene: TRBV6-6
D gene: TRBD1
clone size: few
J gene: TRBJ2-7
CDR3 protein: CASTSPGQVTEQYF
CDR3 DNA: TGTGCCAGCACGTCCCCGGGACAGGTAACCGAGCAGTACTTC

V gene: TRBV6-2/TRBV6-3
D gene: .
clone size: .
J gene: TRBJ2-7
CDR3 protein: CASSYSAHYEQYF
CDR3 DNA: TGTGCCAGCAGTTACTCAGCGCACTACGAGCAGTACTTC

V gene: TRBV7-9
D gene: TRBD1
clone size: .
J gene: TRBJ2-3
CDR3 protein: CATGRGPTDTQYF
CDR3 DNA: TGTGCCACCGGCAGGGGGCCCACAGATACGCAGTATTTT

V gene: TRBV27
D gene: TRBD2
clone size: many
J gene: TRBJ2-1
CDR3 protein: CASALAGTYNEQFF
CDR3 DNA: TGTGCCAGCGCGCTAGCGGGTACCTACAATGAGCAGTTCTTC

V gene: TRBV7-2
D gene: .
clone size: few
J gene: TRBJ1-2
CDR3 protein: CASSPQYYGYTF
CDR3 DNA: TGTGCCAGCAGCCCGCAATACTATGGCTACACCTTC

V gene: TRBV20-1
D gene: TRBD2
clone size: many
J gene: TRBJ2-5
CDR3 protein: CSAIASLAGGQETQYF
CDR3 DNA: TGCAGTGCAATCGCCTCACTAGCGGGGGGGCAAGAGACCCAGTACTTC

V gene: TRBV3-1
D gene: .
clone size: many
J gene: TRBJ2-1
CDR3 protein: CASSPGSNEQFF
CDR3 DNA: TGTGCCAGCAGCCCGGGAAGCAATGAGCAGTTCTTC

V gene: TRBV11-2
D gene: TRBD2
clone size: .
J gene: TRBJ2-3
CDR3 protein: CASSAGPGLFTDTQYF
CDR3 DNA: TGTGCCAGCAGCGCCGGCCCGGGACTATTCACAGATACGCAGTATTTT

V gene: TRBV20-1
D gene: .
clone size: few
J gene: TRBJ2-5
CDR3 protein: CSARVRAEETQYF
CDR3 DNA: TGCAGTGCTAGAGTTCGGGCAGAAGAGACCCAGTACTTC

V gene: TRBV2
D gene: TRBD1
clone size: .
J gene: TRBJ2-7
CDR3 protein: CASSEALLDRESEQYF
CDR3 DNA: TGTGCCAGCAGTGAAGCGCTTTTGGACAGGGAATCCGAGCAGTACTTC

V gene: TRBV6-5
D gene: .
clone size: .
J gene: TRBJ1-6
CDR3 protein: CASSPTINSPLHF
CDR3 DNA: TGTGCCAGCAGCCCTACCATCAATTCACCCCTCCACTTT

V gene: TRBV29-1
D gene: TRBD1
clone size: many
J gene: TRBJ2-1
CDR3 protein: CSVVRQGANNEQFF
CDR3 DNA: TGCAGCGTTGTAAGACAGGGGGCGAACAATGAGCAGTTCTTC

V gene: TRBV7-6
D gene: TRBD2
clone size: .
J gene: TRBJ2-1
CDR3 protein: CASSATSGGSNEQFF
CDR3 DNA: TGTGCCAGCAGCGCGACTAGCGGGGGGTCCAATGAGCAGTTCTTC

V gene: TRBV6-1
D gene: .
clone size: many
J gene: TRBJ2-7
CDR3 protein: CASSESRQGGEQYF
CDR3 DNA: TGTGCCAGCAGTGAGAGTAGGCAGGGCGGCGAGCAGTACTTC

V gene: TRBV20-1
D gene: .
clone size: many
J gene: TRBJ1-1
CDR3 protein: CSARQSRVSTEAFF
CDR3 DNA: TGCAGTGCTAGACAATCCAGGGTAAGCACTGAAGCTTTCTTT

V gene: TRBV6-6
D gene: .
clone size: many
J gene: TRBJ2-3
CDR3 protein: CASSYTFDDTQYF
CDR3 DNA: TGTGCCAGCAGTTACACCTTCGACGATACGCAGTATTTT

V gene: TRBV20-1
D gene: .
clone size: few
J gene: TRBJ2-7
CDR3 protein: CSAPEGYEQYF
CDR3 DNA: TGCAGTGCTCCCGAGGGGTACGAGCAGTACTTC

V gene: TRBV6-5
D gene: .
clone size: many
J gene: TRBJ2-4
CDR3 protein: CASSYSRHPAKNIQYF
CDR3 DNA: TGTGCCAGCAGTTACTCCAGGCATCCGGCCAAAAACATTCAGTACTTC

V gene: TRBV13
D gene: .
clone size: few
J gene: TRBJ2-7
CDR3 protein: CASSLGRRFSFYEQYF
CDR3 DNA: TGTGCCAGCAGCTTGGGACGGCGTTTTTCCTTCTACGAGCAGTACTTC

V gene: TRBV4-1
D gene: .
clone size: .
J gene: TRBJ1-2
CDR3 protein: CASSQYEGGYGYTF
CDR3 DNA: TGCGCCAGCAGCCAATATGAGGGGGGCTATGGCTACACCTTC

V gene: TRBV28
D gene: TRBD2
clone size: .
J gene: TRBJ2-3
CDR3 protein: CASSLDSGISTDTQYF
CDR3 DNA: TGTGCCAGCAGTTTGGATAGCGGGATTAGCACAGATACGCAGTATTTT

V gene: TRBV18
D gene: .
clone size: few
J gene: TRBJ2-7
CDR3 protein: CASSPNLHDDEQYF
CDR3 DNA: TGTGCCAGCTCACCTAACCTACACGACGACGAGCAGTACTTC

V gene: TRBV18
D gene: TRBD1
clone size: many
J gene: TRBJ1-3
CDR3 protein: CASSPAGTGPGNTIYF
CDR3 DNA: TGTGCCAGCTCACCAGCCGGGACAGGGCCTGGAAACACCATATATTTT

V gene: TRBV5-5
D gene: TRBD1
clone size: .
J gene: TRBJ1-6
CDR3 protein: CASSGDRVVTPLHF
CDR3 DNA: TGTGCCAGCAGCGGGGACAGGGTCGTAACACCCCTCCACTTT

V gene: TRBV6-1
D gene: TRBD1
clone size: .
J gene: TRBJ1-1
CDR3 protein: CASTRGQGSSNTEAFF
CDR3 DNA: TGTGCCAGCACCAGAGGACAGGGGTCATCGAACACTGAAGCTTTCTTT

V gene: TRBV5-1
D gene: .
clone size: few
J gene: TRBJ1-4
CDR3 protein: CASDADGRNEKLFF
CDR3 DNA: TGCGCCAGCGATGCGGACGGCCGTAATGAAAAACTGTTTTTT

V gene: TRBV4-1
D gene: .
clone size: .
J gene: TRBJ1-6
CDR3 protein: CASSQRRYNSPLHF
CDR3 DNA: TGCGCCAGCAGCCAACGACGGTATAATTCACCCCTCCACTTT

V gene: TRBV28
D gene: .
clone size: many
J gene: TRBJ1-2
CDR3 protein: CASSLTGSRYGYTF
CDR3 DNA: TGTGCCAGCAGTTTGACGGGCTCTCGGTATGGCTACACCTTC

V gene: TRBV4-1
D gene: .
clone size: few
J gene: TRBJ2-5
CDR3 protein: CASSQAQREETQYF
CDR3 DNA: TGCGCCAGCAGCCAAGCACAGCGGGAAGAGACCCAGTACTTC

V gene: TRBV19
D gene: .
clone size: few
J gene: TRBJ2-3
CDR3 protein: CATNEVSTDTQYF
CDR3 DNA: TGTGCCACCAATGAAGTGAGCACAGATACGCAGTATTTT

V gene: TRBV3-1
D gene: TRBD1
clone size: many
J gene: TRBJ1-4
CDR3 protein: CASSQDLTGIGEKLFF
CDR3 DNA: TGTGCCAGCAGCCAAGATCTGACAGGGATTGGCGAAAAACTGTTTTTT

V gene: TRBV11-1
D gene: .
clone size: .
J gene: TRBJ2-1
CDR3 protein: CASSLAPWDTNNEQFF
CDR3 DNA: TGTGCCAGCAGCTTAGCACCATGGGACACCAACAATGAGCAGTTCTTC

V gene: TRBV2
D gene: TRBD1
clone size: .
J gene: TRBJ1-1
CDR3 protein: CASSMRQGYRTEAFF
CDR3 DNA: TGTGCCAGCAGCATGCGACAGGGTTATCGTACTGAAGCTTTCTTT

V gene: TRBV28
D gene: .
clone size: many
J gene: TRBJ2-2
CDR3 protein: CASSLTPTGELFF
CDR3 DNA: TGTGCCAGCAGTCTTACACCCACCGGGGAGCTGTTTTTT

V gene: TRBV27
D gene: .
clone size: many
J gene: TRBJ1-4
CDR3 protein: CASSLTGRIEKLFF
CDR3 DNA: TGTGCCAGCAGTCTAACAGGGAGAATCGAAAAACTGTTTTTT

V gene: TRBV24-1
D gene: .
clone size: few
J gene: TRBJ2-2
CDR3 protein: CATSDQSYTGELFF
CDR3 DNA: TGTGCCACCAGTGACCAGAGCTATACCGGGGAGCTGTTTTTT

V gene: TRBV28
D gene: .
clone size: .
J gene: TRBJ2-1
CDR3 protein: CASSFRLAGSGEQFF
CDR3 DNA: TGTGCCAGCAGTTTTAGGCTAGCAGGTAGTGGTGAGCAGTTCTTC

V gene: TRBV24-1
D gene: TRBD1
clone size: many
J gene: TRBJ2-3
CDR3 protein: CATSADGQGTDTQYF
CDR3 DNA: TGTGCCACCAGTGCCGATGGACAGGGTACAGATACGCAGTATTTT

V gene: TRBV4-1
D gene: .
clone size: few
J gene: TRBJ1-4
CDR3 protein: CASSPARQALEKLFF
CDR3 DNA: TGCGCCAGCAGCCCCGCCCGGCAGGCCCTAGAAAAACTGTTTTTT

V gene: TRBV11-2
D gene: TRBD2
clone size: few
J gene: TRBJ2-3
CDR3 protein: CASSLGTAGAQYF
CDR3 DNA: TGTGCCAGCAGCTTAGGAACAGCGGGGGCCCAGTATTTT

V gene: TRBV16
D gene: .
clone size: few
J gene: TRBJ1-6
CDR3 protein: CASSRPPYRDGERPLHF
CDR3 DNA: TGTGCCAGCAGCAGACCCCCCTACAGAGATGGGGAGAGACCCCTCCACTTT

V gene: TRBV12-3/TRBV12-4
D gene: .
clone size: many
J gene: TRBJ2-7
CDR3 protein: CASSFGGGSYEQYF
CDR3 DNA: TGTGCCAGCAGTTTCGGAGGCGGCTCCTACGAGCAGTACTTC

V gene: TRBV18
D gene: TRBD1
clone size: many
J gene: TRBJ2-4
CDR3 protein: CASSPWDRAFNLAKNIQYF
CDR3 DNA: TGTGCCAGCTCACCCTGGGACAGGGCCTTTAACCTAGCCAAAAACATTCAGTACTTC

V gene: TRBV5-4
D gene: .
clone size: few
J gene: TRBJ2-5
CDR3 protein: CASSSFDTQETQYF
CDR3 DNA: TGTGCCAGCAGCTCATTTGACACTCAAGAGACCCAGTACTTC

V gene: TRBV25-1
D gene: .
clone size: many
J gene: TRBJ2-7
CDR3 protein: CASSGRDSPNEQYF
CDR3 DNA: TGTGCCAGCAGTGGCCGGGACTCGCCCAACGAGCAGTACTTC

V gene: TRBV9
D gene: .
clone size: few
J gene: TRBJ2-7
CDR3 protein: CASSVALGRAYEQYF
CDR3 DNA: TGTGCCAGCAGCGTAGCTCTGGGTAGGGCTTACGAGCAGTACTTC